What follows are 21 T cell receptor beta chains derived from one specimen sequenced in a study of blood T cell repertoires in COVID-19. Using immunoSEQ multiplex PCR, the repertoire was profiled, and TCRdb retains in-frame clones only, with some absent. The data contain over 150,000 clones, roughly 89% of them singletons. Input material: peripheral blood. These receptors came from a man in his fifties or sixties with acute or convalescent COVID-19.

The chain recombines TRBV28 with TRBJ2-1; D is ambiguous. Germline V gives CDR1 MDHEN, CDR2 SYDVKM. The CDR3 contains 16 residues. With 6 bases removed from V and 8 bases from J, the gap between germline ends came to 23 bases. CDR3 region: CASSPRHFPLVDEQFF. The CDR3, as DNA: TGTGCCAGCAGCCCTAGGCATTTTCCCCTCGTGGATGAGCAGTTCTTC.

In this sample, this clone turned up once. The rearrangement uses TRBV5-1 and TRBJ2-2; 9 bases fit TRBD1. With V trimmed by 0 bases and J by 7 bases, 4 bases remained unmatched. Germline V gene sequence: CDR1 SGHRS, CDR2 YFSETQ. The CDR3 is 15 residues long. CDR3 DNA sequence: TGCGCCAGCAGCTTGGGGGACAGGGAAGGCGGGGAGCTGTTTTTT. Encoded protein: CASSLGDREGGELFF.

The V gene is TRBV7-2, the J gene TRBJ2-3; D might be TRBD2 (6 bases). The CDR3 length is 17 residues. The germline V and J ends were trimmed by 1 base and 2 bases, with 16 bases remaining between them. Germline assignment: CDR1 SGHTA and CDR2 FQGNSA. The CDR3 sequence: CASSLVGGRSLTDTQYF. The CDR3 coding sequence is TGTGCCAGCAGCTTAGTCGGGGGAAGGTCCCTCACAGATACGCAGTATTTT.

The CDR3: CASSQGGQAAVKTQYF. For the CDR3, the DNA is TGTGCCAGCAGCCAAGGGGGACAGGCCGCCGTTAAGACCCAGTACTTC. This rearrangement joins TRBV3-1 (or the pseudogene TRBV3-2) to TRBJ2-5, with 8 nucleotides matching TRBD1. Germline assignment: CDR1 LGHDT and CDR2 YNNKEL (reference sequence). This CDR3 is built from 16 residues. The junction had 10 bases not matched to a gene; V was cut back by 1 base and J by 6 bases.

This clone was counted once. This rearrangement joins TRBV5-4 to TRBJ2-7; 10 bases align to TRBD1. V lost 4 bases and J lost 5; bases outside the gene matches: 3. Germline V gives CDR1 SGHNT, CDR2 YYREEE (reference sequence). The CDR3 length is 13 residues. This chain's CDR3 is CASSRQGANEQYF. As DNA, the CDR3 is TGTGCCAGCAGCCGACAGGGGGCAAACGAGCAGTACTTC.

This chain links TRBV6-5 with TRBJ1-2, with TRBD1 matching 9 bases. Germline V gives CDR1 MNHEY, CDR2 SVGAGI. The length of the CDR3 is 14 residues. The V and J ends lost 6 bases and 5 bases, in that order; junction bases with no gene match: 7. CDR3 sequence: CASRLQGAGYGYTF. The CDR3, as DNA: TGTGCCAGCAGATTACAGGGGGCCGGGTATGGCTACACCTTC.

J is TRBJ2-6 and V is TRBV6-1; possibly TRBD2 for D (6 bases). Germline CDR1 is MNHNS and CDR2 is SASEGT. V lost 3 bases and J lost 2, with 11 bases in between. CDR3 length equals 16 residues. This chain's CDR3 is CASSDSGSTGANVLTF. The CDR3 nucleotides are TGTGCCAGCAGTGATTCCGGGAGTACTGGGGCCAACGTCCTGACTTTC.

The chain is built from TRBV19 and TRBJ1-4, with TRBD1 matching over 10 bases. Germline values: CDR1 LNHDA, CDR2 SQIVND (reference sequence). V shed 9 bases, J shed 5 bases, and the junction held 9 bases outside the gene matches. The CDR3 contains 15 residues. In DNA form, the CDR3 reads TGTGCCAGCAGACCGGGACAGGGGAGAAATGAAAAACTGTTTTTT. Protein product: CASRPGQGRNEKLFF.

The chain employs TRBV7-2 and TRBJ2-1; possibly TRBD1 for D (5 bases). The germline gives CDR1 SGHTA, CDR2 FQGNSA. V lost 8 bases and J 7 bases, leaving 18 bases between the germline ends. This CDR3 is 14 amino acids long. CDR3: CASARAEFRNEQFF. In DNA form, the CDR3 reads TGTGCCAGCGCCAGGGCGGAGTTCAGAAATGAGCAGTTCTTC.

This chain links TRBV12-3 or TRBV12-4 with TRBJ2-1; D not resolved. Deletions cut 7 bases from V and 3 bases from J, with 10 bases between. The CDR3 loop spans 13 amino acids. CDR3: CASIAVGYNEQFF. The DNA for the CDR3 is TGTGCCAGCATCGCGGTGGGCTACAATGAGCAGTTCTTC.

The chain is built from TRBV27 and TRBJ2-7, with 7 bases matching TRBD1. Germline V gene lookup returns CDR1 MNHEY and CDR2 SMNVEV (reference sequence). With V trimmed by 5 bases and J by 3 bases, 10 bases remained unmatched. CDR3 size: 15 residues. The CDR3 sequence is CASSARDRPHYEQYF. The CDR3 nucleotides are TGTGCCAGCAGTGCCCGGGACAGACCGCACTACGAGCAGTACTTC.

The DNA for the CDR3 is TGTGCCATCAGTGGGGCGTTAGACTATGGCTACACCTTC. This codes for CAISGALDYGYTF. The chain combines TRBV10-3 with TRBJ1-2; D is undetermined. The CDR3 runs to 13 residues. The germline gives CDR1 ENHRY, CDR2 SYGVKD. V gave up 4 bases and J gave up 3 bases, with 9 bases separating them.

This clone has only a few counts. This chain links TRBV10-3 with TRBJ1-5; unclear D gene. Germline-derived CDR1 and CDR2 are ENHRY and SYGVKD. The V and J ends lost 0 bases and 5 bases respectively, with 8 bases between them. The CDR3 has 14 residues. DNA for the CDR3: TGTGCCATCAGTGAGTCACTGGGCGATCAGCCCCAGCATTTT. Translating gives CAISESLGDQPQHF.

The rearrangement links TRBV6-6 to TRBJ1-6, with D possibly TRBD1 on 6 matching bases. Germline V gene lookup returns CDR1 MNHNY and CDR2 SVGAGI (reference sequence). V dropped 5 bases and J dropped 11 bases, with 13 bases sitting between them. The CDR3 is 13 residues long. The CDR3 loop reads CASSTLGGAPLHF. The CDR3 DNA is TGTGCCAGCAGTACCCTAGGGGGGGCACCCCTCCACTTT.

The chain recombines TRBV27 with TRBJ1-5, with 8 nucleotides matching TRBD1. Trimming took 0 bases from V and 7 from J; bases not matched to a gene: 5. Germline V gene sequence: CDR1 MNHEY, CDR2 SMNVEV (reference sequence). The CDR3 has 15 amino acids. The CDR3 DNA reads as TGTGCCAGCAGTTTATCGACAGGGGTCGGCCAGCCCCAGCATTTT. This encodes CASSLSTGVGQPQHF.

This clone was observed once. In nucleotides, the CDR3 is TGTGCCAGCTCACCTCAGGACAGGCACTCTGGGGCCAACGTCCTGACTTTC. This encodes CASSPQDRHSGANVLTF. The chain employs TRBV18 and TRBJ2-6; TRBD1 matches at 7 bases. After removal of 3 bases from V and 0 bases from J, the junction contained 5 bases not matched to a gene. This CDR3 region has 17 residues. CDR1 KGHSH and CDR2 LQKENI come from the germline V gene.

This clone was observed a single time. The chain combines TRBV10-3 with TRBJ1-1, with D hard to call. This CDR3 region has 11 residues. Per germline, CDR1 ENHRY and CDR2 SYGVKD. Trimming shortened V by 10 bases and J by 0 bases, and 6 bases separated the two germline ends. The CDR3: CATSMNTEAFF. The CDR3 nucleotides read TGTGCCACCTCTATGAACACTGAAGCTTTCTTT.

The chain's CDR3 is CASSVQGQEYGYTF. DNA for the CDR3: TGTGCCAGCAGTGTACAGGGGCAAGAGTATGGCTACACCTTC. The V gene is TRBV2, the J gene TRBJ1-2, with 7 bases fitting TRBD1. J lost 5 bases, V lost 4 bases, and 7 bases had no gene match. The CDR3 totals 14 residues. The germline V gene encodes CDR1 SNHLY and CDR2 FYNNEI.

J is TRBJ1-1 and V is TRBV5-1, with no clear D. Looked up from germline, CDR1 is SGHRS and CDR2 is YFSETQ. V lost 2 bases, J lost 5 bases, and 13 bases lay in between. The CDR3 consists of 14 residues. The CDR3 DNA reads TGCGCCAGCAGCTTAGACGCGAGGAGGACTGAAGCTTTCTTT. It codes for CASSLDARRTEAFF.

This sequence joins TRBV3-1 (or the pseudogene TRBV3-2) and TRBJ1-6; no definite D call. The V gene lost 3 bases and the J gene lost 9 bases, with 18 bases spanning the gap. The CDR3 totals 16 residues. In germline, CDR1 is LGHDT, CDR2 YNNKEL (reference sequence). The CDR3 DNA reads as TGTGCCAGCAGCCAGGGGTCGGGGTCGGCAGGTTCACCCCTCCACTTT. Protein sequence: CASSQGSGSAGSPLHF.

The CDR3 here is CATRGRDTVQPQHF. CDR3 DNA: TGTGCCACCCGCGGGAGGGATACGGTTCAGCCCCAGCATTTT. The V gene is TRBV19, the J gene TRBJ1-5, with D unresolved. Trimming stripped 10 bases from V and 6 bases from J, with 19 bases between. CDR3 size: 14 residues. Germline loops: CDR1 LNHDA, CDR2 SQIVND (reference sequence).